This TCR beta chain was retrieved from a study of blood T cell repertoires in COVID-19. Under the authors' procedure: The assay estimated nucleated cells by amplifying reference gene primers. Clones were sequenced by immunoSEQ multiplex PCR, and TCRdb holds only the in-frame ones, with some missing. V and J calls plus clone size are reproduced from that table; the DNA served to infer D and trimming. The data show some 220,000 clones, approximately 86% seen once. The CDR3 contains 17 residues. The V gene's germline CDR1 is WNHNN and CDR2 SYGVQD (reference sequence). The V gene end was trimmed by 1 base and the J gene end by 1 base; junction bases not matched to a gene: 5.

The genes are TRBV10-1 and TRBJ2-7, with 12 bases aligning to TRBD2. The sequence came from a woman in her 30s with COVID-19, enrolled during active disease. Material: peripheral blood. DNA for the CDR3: TGCGCCAGCAGTGAGTTTGGACTAGCGGGGAGATCCTACGAGCAGTACTTC. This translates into CASSEFGLAGRSYEQYF.